These 10 T cell receptor beta chains share one sample of origin, sequenced in a study of CD8 T cells in Susac syndrome. With random hexamers, roughly 0.45 to 1 ug RNA was reverse transcribed. TCRdb fed the immunoSEQ multiplex PCR reads into MiXCR, producing one record per CDR3 protein. The sample consists of roughly 300,000 distinct CDR3 sequences, around 84% of them appearing once. The sequencing input was CD8+ T cells from PBMCs. The receptors shown here come from a human donor with multiple sclerosis.

The chain joins TRBV4-1 to TRBJ2-5, with 10 bases that match TRBD2. This CDR3 comprises 18 residues. CDR1 is MGHRA and CDR2 is YSYEKL in the germline V gene. V dropped 1 base and J dropped 4; count of bases not matched to a gene: 12. CDR3 sequence (DNA): TGCGCCAGCAGCCAAGTAGGGTTTAGCGGGAGGCCGTTAGAGACCCAGTACTTC. Translated: CASSQVGFSGRPLETQYF.

In nucleotides, the CDR3 is TGTGCCTGGAGTCTCGGACAGGGCTGGGAAAAACTGTTTTTT. It is translated as CAWSLGQGWEKLFF. This chain links TRBV30 with TRBJ1-4; the match to TRBD1 covers 8 bases. J lost 8 bases, V lost 2 bases, and 7 bases had no gene match. The CDR3 is made up of 14 amino acids. Germline lookup yields CDR1 GTSNPN and CDR2 SVGIG (reference sequence).

The chain has TRBV7-9 and TRBJ2-5; D gene ambiguous. This CDR3 is built from 13 residues. Trimming cost V 5 bases and J 2 bases, with 9 bases left between them. CDR1 is SEHNR, CDR2 FQNEAQ, per germline (reference sequence). CDR3 DNA sequence: TGTGCCAGCAGCACCTCTATGCAAGAGACCCAGTACTTC. Translated, it gives CASSTSMQETQYF.

The genes are TRBV28 and TRBJ2-2, with D perhaps matching TRBD1 (6 bases). The CDR3 is 15 residues long. Germline V CDR1 and CDR2: MDHEN, SYDVKM. V dropped 1 base and J dropped 6 bases, with 12 bases sitting between them. This chain's CDR3 is CASSLSLPGAGELFF. DNA for the CDR3: TGTGCCAGCAGTTTATCGCTACCAGGGGCCGGGGAGCTGTTTTTT.

The chain employs TRBV10-3 and TRBJ2-1; 14 bases align to TRBD2. The length of the CDR3 is 14 residues. Trimming cost V 6 bases and J 10 bases; bases outside gene matches: 5. The germline V gene has CDR1 ENHRY and CDR2 SYGVKD. The CDR3 loop reads CAISPGLAGAEQFF. CDR3 bases: TGTGCCATCAGCCCGGGACTAGCGGGAGCCGAGCAGTTCTTC.

The chain combines TRBV27 with TRBJ1-5, with D possibly being TRBD1 (5 bases). The CDR3 extends over 14 amino acids. V was pared by 5 bases and J by 4 bases, with 12 bases between. Germline CDR1 MNHEY, CDR2 SMNVEV (reference sequence). CDR3 loop: CASSGDPNNQPQHF. CDR3 nucleotide sequence: TGTGCCAGCAGTGGGGACCCTAATAATCAGCCCCAGCATTTT.

This clonotype appeared a few times. The chain joins TRBV11-2 to TRBJ2-2; no definite D call. The CDR3 totals 14 residues. Germline CDR1 SGHAT, CDR2 FQNNGV. V shed 5 bases and J shed 4 bases, with 11 bases lying between them. CDR3 sequence reads: CASSAVLGTGELFF. The CDR3 DNA is TGTGCCAGCAGCGCTGTGTTGGGCACCGGGGAGCTGTTTTTT.

This chain connects TRBV9 to TRBJ2-1, with a tentative D call TRBD1 (6 bases). This CDR3 region has 12 residues. Germline V gives CDR1 SGDLS, CDR2 YYNGEE. The V and J ends lost 7 bases and 9 bases respectively, with 14 bases between them. CDR3 coding DNA: TGTGCCAGCTCAAACAGGGCAGGTGAGCAGTTCTTC. Its protein product is CASSNRAGEQFF.

V gene TRBV28 combines with J gene TRBJ2-1; 8 nucleotides align to TRBD2. The CDR3 extends over 21 amino acids. In germline, CDR1 is MDHEN, CDR2 SYDVKM. J lost 0 bases, V lost 2 bases, and 18 bases had no gene match. The CDR3 here is CASSLPVSGLAGSSSYNEQFF. CDR3 bases: TGTGCCAGCAGTTTACCCGTCAGTGGGCTAGCGGGCTCCAGCTCCTACAATGAGCAGTTCTTC.

The V and J genes are TRBV20-1 and TRBJ2-1; D possibly uses TRBD1 or TRBD2 (5 bases each). Trimming cost V 6 bases and J 9 bases, with 12 bases left between them. The CDR3 spans 11 residues. The germline gives CDR1 DFQATT, CDR2 SNEGSKA (reference sequence). CDR3 nucleotide sequence: TGCAGTGCGGGGGTCGCGGGTGAGCAGTTCTTC. This gives the protein CSAGVAGEQFF.